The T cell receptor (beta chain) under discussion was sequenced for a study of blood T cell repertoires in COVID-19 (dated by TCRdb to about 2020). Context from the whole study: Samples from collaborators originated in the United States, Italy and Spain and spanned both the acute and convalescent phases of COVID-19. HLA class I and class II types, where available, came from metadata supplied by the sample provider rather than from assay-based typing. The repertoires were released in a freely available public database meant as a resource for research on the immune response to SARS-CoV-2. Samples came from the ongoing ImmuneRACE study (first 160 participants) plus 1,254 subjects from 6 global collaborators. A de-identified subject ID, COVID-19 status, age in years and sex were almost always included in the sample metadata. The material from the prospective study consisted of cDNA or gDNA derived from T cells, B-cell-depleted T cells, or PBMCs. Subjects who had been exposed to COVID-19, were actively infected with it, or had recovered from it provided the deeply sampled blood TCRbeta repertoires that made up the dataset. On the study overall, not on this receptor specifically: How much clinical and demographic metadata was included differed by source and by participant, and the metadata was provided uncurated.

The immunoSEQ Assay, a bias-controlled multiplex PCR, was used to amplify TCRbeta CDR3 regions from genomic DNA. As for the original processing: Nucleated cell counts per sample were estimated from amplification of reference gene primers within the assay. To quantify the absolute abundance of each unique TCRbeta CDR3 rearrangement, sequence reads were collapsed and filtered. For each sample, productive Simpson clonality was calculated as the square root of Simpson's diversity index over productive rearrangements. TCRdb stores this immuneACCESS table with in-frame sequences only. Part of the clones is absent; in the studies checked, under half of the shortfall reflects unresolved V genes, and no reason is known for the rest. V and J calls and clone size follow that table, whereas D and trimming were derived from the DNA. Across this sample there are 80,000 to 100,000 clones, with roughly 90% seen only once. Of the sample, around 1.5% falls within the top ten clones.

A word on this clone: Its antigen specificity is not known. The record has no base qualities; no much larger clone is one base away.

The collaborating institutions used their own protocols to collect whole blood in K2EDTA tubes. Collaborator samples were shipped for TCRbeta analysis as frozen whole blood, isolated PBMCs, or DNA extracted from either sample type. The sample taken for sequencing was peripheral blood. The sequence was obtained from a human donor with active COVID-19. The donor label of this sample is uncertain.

The nucleotides are TGTGCCAGCAGTTACTCGAGCGGGGGACTCTACGAGCAGTACTTC. This sequence encodes CASSYSSGGLYEQYF. This receptor chain uses TRBV6-5 and TRBJ2-7; 8 bases in the junction line up with TRBD2. There are 15 amino acids in the CDR3, from cysteine to phenylalanine inclusive. The read is trimmed to its CDR3 DNA, 45 bases read in frame from base 1. The V end gives up 0 bases and the J end 3 bases, leaving 4 bases in the junction not matched to a gene. From a lookup of the germline V gene, CDR1 and CDR2 are MNHEY and SVGAGI.